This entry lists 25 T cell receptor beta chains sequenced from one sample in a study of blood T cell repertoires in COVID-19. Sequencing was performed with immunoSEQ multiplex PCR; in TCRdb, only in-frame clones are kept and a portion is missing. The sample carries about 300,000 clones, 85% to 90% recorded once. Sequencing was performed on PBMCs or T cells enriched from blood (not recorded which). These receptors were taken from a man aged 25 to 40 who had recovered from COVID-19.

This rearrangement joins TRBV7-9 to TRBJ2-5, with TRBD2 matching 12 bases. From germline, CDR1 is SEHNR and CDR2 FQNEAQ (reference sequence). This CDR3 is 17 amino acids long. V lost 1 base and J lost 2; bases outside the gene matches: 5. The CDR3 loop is CASSLGLAGVPQETQYF. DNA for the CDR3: TGTGCCAGCAGCTTAGGACTAGCGGGGGTGCCACAAGAGACCCAGTACTTC.

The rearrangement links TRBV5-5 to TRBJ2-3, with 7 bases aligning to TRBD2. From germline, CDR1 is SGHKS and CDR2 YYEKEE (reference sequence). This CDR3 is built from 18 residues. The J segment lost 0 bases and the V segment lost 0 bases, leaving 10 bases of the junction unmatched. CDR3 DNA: TGTGCCAGCAGCTTGGGTGGCCTAAGCGGGGCTAGCACAGATACGCAGTATTTT. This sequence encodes CASSLGGLSGASTDTQYF.

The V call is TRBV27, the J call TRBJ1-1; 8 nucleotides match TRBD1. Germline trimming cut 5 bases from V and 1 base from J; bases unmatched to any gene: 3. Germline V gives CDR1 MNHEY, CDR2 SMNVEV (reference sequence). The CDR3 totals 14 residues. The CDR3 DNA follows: TGTGCCAGCAGTCCAGGGGGCGGGAACACTGAAGCTTTCTTT. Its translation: CASSPGGGNTEAFF.

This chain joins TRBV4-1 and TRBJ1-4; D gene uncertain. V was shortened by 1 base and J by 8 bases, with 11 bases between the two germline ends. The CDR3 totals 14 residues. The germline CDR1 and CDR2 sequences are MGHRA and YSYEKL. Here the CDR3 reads CASSQGPILEKLFF. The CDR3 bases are TGCGCCAGCAGCCAAGGGCCAATCTTGGAAAAACTGTTTTTT.

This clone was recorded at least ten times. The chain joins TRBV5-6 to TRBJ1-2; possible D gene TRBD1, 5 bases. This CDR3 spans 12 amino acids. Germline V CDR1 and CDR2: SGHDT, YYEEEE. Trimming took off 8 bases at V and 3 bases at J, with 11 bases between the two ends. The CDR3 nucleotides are TGTGCCAGTTGGGGCCTTTACTATGGCTACACCTTC. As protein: CASWGLYYGYTF.

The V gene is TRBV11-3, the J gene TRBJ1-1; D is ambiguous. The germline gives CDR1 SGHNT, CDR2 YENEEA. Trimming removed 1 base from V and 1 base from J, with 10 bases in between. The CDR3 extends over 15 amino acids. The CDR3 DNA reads TGTGCCAGCAGCTTAGGGCGGCCTCGGAACACTGAAGCTTTCTTT. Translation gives CASSLGRPRNTEAFF.

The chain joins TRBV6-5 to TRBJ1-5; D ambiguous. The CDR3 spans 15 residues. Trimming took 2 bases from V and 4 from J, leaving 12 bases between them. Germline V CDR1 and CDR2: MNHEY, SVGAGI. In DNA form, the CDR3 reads TGTGCCAGCAGTTACCAGCGTCCGGTTAATCAGCCCCAGCATTTT. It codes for CASSYQRPVNQPQHF.

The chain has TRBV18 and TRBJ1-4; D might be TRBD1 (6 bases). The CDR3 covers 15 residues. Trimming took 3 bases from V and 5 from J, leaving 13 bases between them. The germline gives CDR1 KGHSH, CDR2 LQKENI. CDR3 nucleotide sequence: TGTGCCAGCTCACCGGGACAATCCCTCAATGAAAAACTGTTTTTT. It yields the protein CASSPGQSLNEKLFF.

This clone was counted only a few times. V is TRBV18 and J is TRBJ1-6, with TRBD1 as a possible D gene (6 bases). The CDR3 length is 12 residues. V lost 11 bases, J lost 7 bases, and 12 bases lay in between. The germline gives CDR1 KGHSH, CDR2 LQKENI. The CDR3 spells CAGTTGNSPLHF. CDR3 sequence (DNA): TGTGCCGGCACCACAGGGAATTCACCCCTCCACTTT.

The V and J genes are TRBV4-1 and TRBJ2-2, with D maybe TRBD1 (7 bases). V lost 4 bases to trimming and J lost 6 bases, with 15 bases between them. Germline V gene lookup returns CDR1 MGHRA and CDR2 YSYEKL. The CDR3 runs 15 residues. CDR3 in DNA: TGCGCCAGCAGCCTCTTCGACAGGGAGGCCGGGGAGCTGTTTTTT. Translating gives CASSLFDREAGELFF.

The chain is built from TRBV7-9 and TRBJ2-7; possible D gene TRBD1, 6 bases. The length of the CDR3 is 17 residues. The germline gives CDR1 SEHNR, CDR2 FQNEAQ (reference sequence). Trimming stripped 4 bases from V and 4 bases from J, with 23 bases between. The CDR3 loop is CASSSTPRGPNPYEQYF. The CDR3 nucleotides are TGTGCCAGCAGCTCAACGCCCAGGGGCCCCAATCCGTACGAGCAGTACTTC.

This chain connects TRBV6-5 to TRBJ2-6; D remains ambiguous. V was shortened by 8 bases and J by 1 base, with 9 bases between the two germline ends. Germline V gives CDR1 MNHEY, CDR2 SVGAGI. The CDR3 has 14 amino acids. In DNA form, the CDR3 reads TGTGCCAGCGCGTTAGTTTCTGGGGCCAACGTCCTGACTTTC. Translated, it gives CASALVSGANVLTF.

The CDR3 DNA follows: TGTGCCAGCAGTGAAAGGACAGGGGGCAATCAGCCCCAGCATTTT. This gives the protein CASSERTGGNQPQHF. The J gene is TRBJ1-5, the V gene TRBV2, with 9 bases that match TRBD1. V shed 2 bases, J shed 2 bases, and the junction held 1 base outside the gene matches. CDR3 size: 15 residues. The germline V gene has CDR1 SNHLY and CDR2 FYNNEI.

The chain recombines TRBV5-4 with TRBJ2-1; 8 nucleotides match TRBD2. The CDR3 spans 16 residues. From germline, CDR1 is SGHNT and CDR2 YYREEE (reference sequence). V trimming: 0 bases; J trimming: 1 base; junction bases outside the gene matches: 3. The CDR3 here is CASSLATSGSYNEQFF. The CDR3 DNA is TGTGCCAGCAGCTTGGCTACTAGCGGTTCCTACAATGAGCAGTTCTTC.

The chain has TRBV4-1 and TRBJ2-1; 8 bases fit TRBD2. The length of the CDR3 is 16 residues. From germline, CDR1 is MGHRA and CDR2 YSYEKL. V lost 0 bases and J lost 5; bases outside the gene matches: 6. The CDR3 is CASSQDLAGGNNEQFF. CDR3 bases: TGCGCCAGCAGCCAAGATCTCGCGGGGGGAAACAATGAGCAGTTCTTC.

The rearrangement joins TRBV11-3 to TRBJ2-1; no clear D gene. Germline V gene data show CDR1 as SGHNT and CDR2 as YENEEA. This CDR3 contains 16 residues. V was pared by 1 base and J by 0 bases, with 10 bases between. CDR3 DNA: TGTGCCAGCAGCTTAGTCCGCGGAAGCTCCTACAATGAGCAGTTCTTC. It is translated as CASSLVRGSSYNEQFF.

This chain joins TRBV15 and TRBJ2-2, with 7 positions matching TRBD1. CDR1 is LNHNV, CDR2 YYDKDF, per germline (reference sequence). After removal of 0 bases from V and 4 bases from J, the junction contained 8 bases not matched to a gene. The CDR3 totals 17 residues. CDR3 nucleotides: TGTGCCACCAGCAGAGATCAGGGGACAGACGCCACCGGGGAGCTGTTTTTT. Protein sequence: CATSRDQGTDATGELFF.

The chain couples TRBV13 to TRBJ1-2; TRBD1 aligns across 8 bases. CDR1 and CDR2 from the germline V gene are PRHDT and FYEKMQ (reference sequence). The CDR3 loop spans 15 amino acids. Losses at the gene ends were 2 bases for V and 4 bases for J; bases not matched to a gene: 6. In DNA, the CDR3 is TGTGCCAGCAGCTTACGAAACAGGGGGGGCTATGGCTACACCTTC. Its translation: CASSLRNRGGYGYTF.

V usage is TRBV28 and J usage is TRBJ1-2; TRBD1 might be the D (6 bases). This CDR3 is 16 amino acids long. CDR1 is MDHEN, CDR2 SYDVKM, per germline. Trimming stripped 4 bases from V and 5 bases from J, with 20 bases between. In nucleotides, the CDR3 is TGTGCCAGCAGTTCCCCAAAAACAGGGCTTGGGTATGGCTACACCTTC. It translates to CASSSPKTGLGYGYTF.

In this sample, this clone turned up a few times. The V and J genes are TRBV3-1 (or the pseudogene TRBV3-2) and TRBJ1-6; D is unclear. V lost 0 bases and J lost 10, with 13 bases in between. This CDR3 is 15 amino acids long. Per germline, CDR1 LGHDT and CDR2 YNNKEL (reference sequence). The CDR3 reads CASSQESGGGSPLHF. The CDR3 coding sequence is TGTGCCAGCAGCCAAGAGTCGGGAGGTGGATCACCCCTCCACTTT.

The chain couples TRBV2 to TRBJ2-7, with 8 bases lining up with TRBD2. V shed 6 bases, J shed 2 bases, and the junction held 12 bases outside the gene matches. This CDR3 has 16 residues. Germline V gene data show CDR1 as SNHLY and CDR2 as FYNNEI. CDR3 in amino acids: CASRLNPAGAAYEQYF. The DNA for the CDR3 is TGTGCCAGCAGGCTAAACCCAGCGGGAGCAGCCTACGAGCAGTACTTC. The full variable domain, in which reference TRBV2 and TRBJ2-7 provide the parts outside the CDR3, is EPEVTQTPSHQVTQMGQEVILRCVPISNHLYFYWYRQILGQKVEFLVSFYNNEISEKSEIFDDQFSVERPDGSNFTLKIRSTKLEDSAMYFCASRLNPAGAAYEQYFGPGTRLTVT.

CDR3 sequence (DNA): TGTGCCAGCAGCTTAGTTTCGGGTGATCAGCCCCAGCATTTT. It is translated as CASSLVSGDQPQHF. V usage is TRBV7-9 and J usage is TRBJ1-5; D remains unclear. Germline CDR1 reads SEHNR; CDR2 reads FQNEAQ (reference sequence). This CDR3 is built from 14 residues. The V gene lost 1 base and the J gene lost 5 bases, with 9 bases spanning the gap.

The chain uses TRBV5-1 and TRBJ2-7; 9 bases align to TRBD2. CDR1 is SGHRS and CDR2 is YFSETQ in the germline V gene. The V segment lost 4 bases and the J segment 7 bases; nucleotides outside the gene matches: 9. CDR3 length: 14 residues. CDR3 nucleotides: TGCGCCAGCAGCCTACAGACTAGCGGTCGAGAGCAGTACTTC. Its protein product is CASSLQTSGREQYF. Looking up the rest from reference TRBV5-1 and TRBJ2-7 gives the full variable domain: KAGVTQTPRYLIKTRGQQVTLSCSPISGHRSVSWYQQTPGQGLQFLFEYFSETQRNKGNFPGRFSGRQFSNSRSEMNVSTLELGDSALYLCASSLQTSGREQYFGPGTRLTVT.

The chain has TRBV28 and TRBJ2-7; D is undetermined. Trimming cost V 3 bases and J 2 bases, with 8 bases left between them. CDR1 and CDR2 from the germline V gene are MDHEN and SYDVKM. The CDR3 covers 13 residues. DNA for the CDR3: TGTGCCAGCAGTTTTCAGGCCACCTACGAGCAGTACTTC. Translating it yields CASSFQATYEQYF.

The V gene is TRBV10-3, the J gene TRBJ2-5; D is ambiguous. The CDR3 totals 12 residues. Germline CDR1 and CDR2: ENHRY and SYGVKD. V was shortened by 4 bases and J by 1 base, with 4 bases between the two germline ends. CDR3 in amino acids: CAISGPQETQYF. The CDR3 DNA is TGTGCCATCAGTGGGCCCCAAGAGACCCAGTACTTC.